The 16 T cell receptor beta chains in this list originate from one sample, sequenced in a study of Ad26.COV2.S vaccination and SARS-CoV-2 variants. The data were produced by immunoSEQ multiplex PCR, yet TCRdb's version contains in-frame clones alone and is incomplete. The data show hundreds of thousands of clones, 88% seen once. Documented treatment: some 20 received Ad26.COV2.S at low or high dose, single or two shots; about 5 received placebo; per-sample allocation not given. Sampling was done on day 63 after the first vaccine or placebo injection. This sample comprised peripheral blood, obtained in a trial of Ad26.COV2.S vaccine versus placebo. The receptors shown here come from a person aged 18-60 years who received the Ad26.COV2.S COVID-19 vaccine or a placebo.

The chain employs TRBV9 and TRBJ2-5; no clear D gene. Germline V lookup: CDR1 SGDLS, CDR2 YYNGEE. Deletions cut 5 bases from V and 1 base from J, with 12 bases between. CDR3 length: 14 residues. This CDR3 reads CASSRGTVQETQYF. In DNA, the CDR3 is TGTGCCAGCAGTAGAGGTACAGTCCAAGAGACCCAGTACTTC.

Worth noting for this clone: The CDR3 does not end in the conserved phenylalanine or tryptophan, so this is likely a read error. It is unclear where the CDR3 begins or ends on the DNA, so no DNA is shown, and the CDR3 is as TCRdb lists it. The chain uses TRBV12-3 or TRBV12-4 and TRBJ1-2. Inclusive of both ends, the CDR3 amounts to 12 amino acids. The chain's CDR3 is CASSLRRGPSAI.

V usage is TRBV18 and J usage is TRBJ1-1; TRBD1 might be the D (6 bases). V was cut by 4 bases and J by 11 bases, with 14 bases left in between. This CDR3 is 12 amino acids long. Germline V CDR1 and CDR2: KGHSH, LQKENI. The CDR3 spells CASSLGQSPAFF. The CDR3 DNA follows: TGTGCCAGCTCACTTGGACAGTCCCCTGCTTTCTTT.

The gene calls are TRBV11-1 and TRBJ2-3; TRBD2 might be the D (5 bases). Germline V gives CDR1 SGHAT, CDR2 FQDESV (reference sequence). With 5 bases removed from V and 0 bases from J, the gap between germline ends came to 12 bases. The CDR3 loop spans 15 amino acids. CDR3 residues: CASSLVSVSTDTQYF. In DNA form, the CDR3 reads TGTGCCAGCAGCCTCGTTAGCGTGAGCACAGATACGCAGTATTTT.

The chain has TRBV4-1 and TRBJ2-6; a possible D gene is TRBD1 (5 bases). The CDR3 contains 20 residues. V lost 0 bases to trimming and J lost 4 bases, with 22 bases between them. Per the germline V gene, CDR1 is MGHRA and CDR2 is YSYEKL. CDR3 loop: CASSQDMRTYLRFGANVLTF. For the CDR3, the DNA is TGCGCCAGCAGCCAAGATATGAGGACATACTTGCGTTTCGGGGCCAACGTCCTGACTTTC.

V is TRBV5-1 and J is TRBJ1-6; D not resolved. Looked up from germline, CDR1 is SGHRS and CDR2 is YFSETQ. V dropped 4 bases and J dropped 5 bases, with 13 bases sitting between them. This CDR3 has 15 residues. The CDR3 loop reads CASSAADRNNSPLHF. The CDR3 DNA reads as TGCGCCAGCAGCGCGGCGGACCGAAATAATTCACCCCTCCACTTT.

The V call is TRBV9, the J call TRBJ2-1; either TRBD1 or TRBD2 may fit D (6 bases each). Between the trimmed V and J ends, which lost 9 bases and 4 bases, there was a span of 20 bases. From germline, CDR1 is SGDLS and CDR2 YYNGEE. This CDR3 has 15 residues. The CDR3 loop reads CATSRGRDLYNEQFF. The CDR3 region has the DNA TGTGCCACCTCACGGGGGCGGGACTTATACAATGAGCAGTTCTTC.

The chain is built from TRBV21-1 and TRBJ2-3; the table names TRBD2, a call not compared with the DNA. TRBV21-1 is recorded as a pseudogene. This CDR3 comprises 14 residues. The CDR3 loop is CASARRGGTDTQYF. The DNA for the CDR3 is TGTGCCAGCGCCAGGCGGGGGGGCACAGATACGCAGTATTTT.

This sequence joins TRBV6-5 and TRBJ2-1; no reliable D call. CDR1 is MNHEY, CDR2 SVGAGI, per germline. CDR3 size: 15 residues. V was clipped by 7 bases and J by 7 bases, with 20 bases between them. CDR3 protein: CASNLGLGKVNEQFF. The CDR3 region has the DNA TGTGCCAGCAACCTGGGTCTAGGCAAGGTAAATGAGCAGTTCTTC.

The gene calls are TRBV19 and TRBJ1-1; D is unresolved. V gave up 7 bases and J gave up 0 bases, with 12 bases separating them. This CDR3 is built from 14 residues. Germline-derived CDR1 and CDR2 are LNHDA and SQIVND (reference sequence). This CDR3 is CASINSPMNTEAFF. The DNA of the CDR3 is TGTGCCAGTATAAACAGCCCAATGAACACTGAAGCTTTCTTT. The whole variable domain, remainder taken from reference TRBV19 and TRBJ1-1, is DGGITQSPKYLFRKEGQNVTLSCEQNLNHDAMYWYRQDPGQGLRLIYYSQIVNDFQKGDIAEGYSVSREKKESFPLTVTSAQKNPTAFYLCASINSPMNTEAFFGQGTRLTVV.

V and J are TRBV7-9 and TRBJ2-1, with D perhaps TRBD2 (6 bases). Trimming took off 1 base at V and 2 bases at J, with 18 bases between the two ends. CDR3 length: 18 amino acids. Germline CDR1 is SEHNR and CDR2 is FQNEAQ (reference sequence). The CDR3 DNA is TGTGCCAGCAGCTTAGACGTTGGTGGTAGCGGTACCTACAATGAGCAGTTCTTC. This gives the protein CASSLDVGGSGTYNEQFF.

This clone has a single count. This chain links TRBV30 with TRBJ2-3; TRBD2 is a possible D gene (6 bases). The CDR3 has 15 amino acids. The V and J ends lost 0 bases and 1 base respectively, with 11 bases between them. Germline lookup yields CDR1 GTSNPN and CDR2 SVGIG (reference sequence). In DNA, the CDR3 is TGTGCCTGGAGTGTGGTGGGGGGAGGCACAGATACGCAGTATTTT. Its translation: CAWSVVGGGTDTQYF.

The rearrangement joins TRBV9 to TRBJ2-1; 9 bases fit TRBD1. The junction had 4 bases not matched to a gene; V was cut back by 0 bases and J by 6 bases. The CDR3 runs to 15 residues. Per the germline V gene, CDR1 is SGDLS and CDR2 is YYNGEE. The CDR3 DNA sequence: TGTGCCAGCAGCGTAGAGTGGGACAGGGCCAATGAGCAGTTCTTC. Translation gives CASSVEWDRANEQFF.

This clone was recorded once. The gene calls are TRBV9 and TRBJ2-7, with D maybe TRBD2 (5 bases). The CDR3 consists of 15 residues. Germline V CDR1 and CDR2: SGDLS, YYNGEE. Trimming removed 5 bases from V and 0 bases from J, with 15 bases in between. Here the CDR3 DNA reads TGTGCCAGCAGTCGAACTAGTTACGGCTCCTACGAGCAGTACTTC. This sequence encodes CASSRTSYGSYEQYF.

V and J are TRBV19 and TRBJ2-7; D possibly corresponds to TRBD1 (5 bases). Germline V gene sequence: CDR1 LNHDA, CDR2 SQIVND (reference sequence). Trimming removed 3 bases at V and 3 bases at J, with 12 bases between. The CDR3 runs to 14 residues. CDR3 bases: TGTGCCAGTAGTATTGGGGCTCCGAACTACGAGCAGTACTTC. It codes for CASSIGAPNYEQYF.

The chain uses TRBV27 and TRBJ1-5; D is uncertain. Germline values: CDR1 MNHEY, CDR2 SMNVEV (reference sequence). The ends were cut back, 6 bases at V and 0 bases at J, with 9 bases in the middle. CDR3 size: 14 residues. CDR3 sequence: CASRKIHSNQPQHF. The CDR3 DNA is TGTGCCAGCAGAAAAATACATAGCAATCAGCCCCAGCATTTT.